The 11 T cell receptor beta chains below were found in one sample sequenced in a study of regulatory T cells in long-lasting Graves disease. Building the TCR beta libraries relied on iRepertoire HTBI primers, and CDR3 regions underwent Arm-PCR. TCRdb reprocessed the multiplex PCR reads with MiXCR, giving one entry per CDR3 protein. The sample holds roughly 700,000 distinct CDR3 sequences, 30% seen once. Specified time point: persistent/refractory GD, antithyroid drugs over 5 years with positive TRAb. Extracted RNA from PBMCs served as the source of the TCR library. Specimen: peripheral blood mononuclear cells (PBMCs), collected when the disease was refractory, from a patient treated with antithyroid drugs. Receptors originate from a female donor with Graves disease.

This clonotype appeared a few times. The chain combines TRBV20-1 with TRBJ2-2; 12 bases are shared with TRBD2. Trimming cost V 3 bases and J 6 bases; bases outside gene matches: 23. Germline CDR1 is DFQATT and CDR2 is SNEGSKA (reference sequence). The CDR3 runs to 21 residues. In nucleotides, the CDR3 is TGCAGTGCTAGGAGGGGGCCTAGCGGGAGGGCCGTCGGTTCTTTTCCCGGGGAGCTGTTTTTT. This gives the protein CSARRGPSGRAVGSFPGELFF.

The chain has TRBV7-2 and TRBJ1-1; D uncertain. The ends were cut back, 3 bases at V and 4 bases at J, with 3 bases in the middle. CDR1 SGHTA and CDR2 FQGNSA come from the germline V gene. The CDR3 spans 11 residues. The CDR3 coding sequence is TGTGCCAGCAGCTTCCTCACTGAAGCTTTCTTT. This sequence encodes CASSFLTEAFF.

This clonotype was counted a few times. This chain uses TRBV19 with TRBJ2-7, with D perhaps assigned TRBD1 or TRBD2 (6 bases each). From germline, CDR1 is LNHDA and CDR2 SQIVND (reference sequence). Trimming removed 7 bases at V and 6 bases at J, with 31 bases between. CDR3 size: 18 residues. The CDR3 sequence is CASTQRRDTGPPMGEQYF. The CDR3 nucleotides are TGTGCCAGTACTCAACGGCGGGATACAGGGCCCCCGATGGGCGAGCAGTACTTC. The entire variable domain, with the rest obtained from reference TRBV19 and TRBJ2-7, is as follows: DGGITQSPKYLFRKEGQNVTLSCEQNLNHDAMYWYRQDPGQGLRLIYYSQIVNDFQKGDIAEGYSVSREKKESFPLTVTSAQKNPTAFYLCASTQRRDTGPPMGEQYFGPGTRLTVT.

This clonotype was seen a few times. J is TRBJ2-5 and V is TRBV18; D perhaps matches TRBD1 (5 bases). In germline, CDR1 is KGHSH, CDR2 LQKENI. Trimming removed 1 base from V and 4 bases from J, with 10 bases in between. The CDR3 totals 14 residues. CDR3: CASSPQGVPETQYF. CDR3 bases: TGTGCCAGCTCACCACAAGGGGTCCCAGAGACCCAGTACTTC.

The chain has TRBV5-1 and TRBJ2-5; 7 bases map to TRBD1. Germline loops: CDR1 SGHRS, CDR2 YFSETQ. The CDR3 consists of 14 residues. Germline trimming cut 4 bases from V and 4 bases from J; bases unmatched to any gene: 7. The CDR3 here is CASSGQVPGETQYF. As DNA, the CDR3 is TGCGCCAGCAGCGGACAGGTTCCCGGAGAGACCCAGTACTTC.

This clonotype was seen more than once but under ten times. This chain joins TRBV10-3 and TRBJ1-1; TRBD1 aligns across 7 bases. Trimming at V came to 0 bases and at J to 9 bases, leaving 7 bases not matched to a gene. This CDR3 is built from 14 residues. Germline V gene lookup returns CDR1 ENHRY and CDR2 SYGVKD. CDR3 region: CAISESNGQAKAFF. Written as DNA, the CDR3 is TGTGCCATCAGTGAGTCGAATGGACAGGCTAAAGCTTTCTTT.

The V and J genes are TRBV18 and TRBJ1-1; no clear D gene. Trimming shortened V by 5 bases and J by 0 bases, and 16 bases separated the two germline ends. The V gene's germline CDR1 is KGHSH and CDR2 LQKENI. There are 16 residues in the CDR3. The CDR3 DNA reads TGTGCCAGCTCATCGCGGGGTGATGGCTTGAACACTGAAGCTTTCTTT. Amino acids: CASSSRGDGLNTEAFF.

The rearrangement uses TRBV11-3 and TRBJ1-1, with D perhaps matching TRBD1 (5 bases). From germline, CDR1 is SGHNT and CDR2 YENEEA. The CDR3 contains 13 residues. Deletions cut 6 bases from V and 2 bases from J, with 10 bases between. The chain's CDR3 is CASSKGYNTEAFF. Here the CDR3 DNA reads TGTGCCAGCAGTAAGGGGTATAACACTGAAGCTTTCTTT.

The V and J genes are TRBV28 and TRBJ1-2; TRBD1 agrees at 7 bases. V was clipped by 1 base and J by 3 bases; unmatched bases: 5. Germline CDR1 reads MDHEN; CDR2 reads SYDVKM. The CDR3 is 15 residues long. DNA for the CDR3: TGTGCCAGCAGTTTATCTTCGGGGACAGACTATGGCTACACCTTC. Translation: CASSLSSGTDYGYTF.

This clonotype showed up just a few times. The V call is TRBV4-2, the J call TRBJ1-2; unclear D gene. V was cut by 0 bases and J by 2 bases, with 10 bases left in between. Germline lookup yields CDR1 LGHNA and CDR2 YNFKEQ. The CDR3 sequence is 15 residues long. The CDR3: CASSQDRPRNYGYTF. CDR3 sequence (DNA): TGTGCCAGCAGCCAAGACCGACCTAGGAACTATGGCTACACCTTC.

J is TRBJ1-1 and V is TRBV12-3 or TRBV12-4; 9 nucleotides match TRBD1. CDR3 length: 14 amino acids. V was clipped by 6 bases and J by 8 bases; unmatched bases: 10. The CDR3 DNA sequence: TGTGCCAGCAGCGGGACAGGGCTCGTTGGAGAAGCTTTCTTT. Amino acids: CASSGTGLVGEAFF.